The sequence of this TCR beta chain was determined in a study of identical twins. The CDR3 extends over 16 amino acids. V was trimmed by 1 base and J by 6 bases, leaving 17 bases between them. The germline V gene encodes CDR1 SGHRS and CDR2 YFSETQ. This clonotype has at least ten counts. One entry per CDR3 protein results from TCRdb running MiXCR on the 5' RACE reads. The profile covers about 810,000 distinct CDR3 sequences, with around an eighth appearing a single time and around 1.6% taken by the ten largest. This sample also belongs to another study, concerning yellow fever vaccine responses in identical twins.

The chain combines TRBV5-1 with TRBJ2-1; D possibly uses TRBD1 or TRBD2 (5 bases each). The receptor comes from a young woman in good health. Sequences were obtained from PBMCs. CDR3 bases: TGCGCCAGCAGCTTGTCCACGCTCGGGACCACCAATGAGCAGTTCTTC. Protein sequence: CASSLSTLGTTNEQFF.